This T cell receptor (beta chain) is drawn from a study of blood T cells in healthy people across ages. This clonotype was seen more than once but under ten times. For the second PCR, which ran for roughly 6 to 12 cycles, a sample-barcoded 5' primer and a J-beta primer mix were used. TCRdb re-derived calls from the 5' RACE reads in MiXCR, one entry per CDR3 protein. In the table there are 1.5 million to 2 million distinct CDR3 sequences, 28% of which are singletons. Trimming at V came to 5 bases and at J to 11 bases, leaving 11 bases not matched to a gene. Germline lookup yields CDR1 SGHTA and CDR2 FQGNSA. This CDR3 spans 14 amino acids.

The sequencing sample was made of blood. The receptor comes from a woman under 40 in good health. The genes are TRBV7-2 and TRBJ2-5, with TRBD2 identical over 10 bases. This CDR3 is CASSALAGDGWQYF. The CDR3 nucleotides read TGTGCCAGCAGCGCCCTAGCGGGGGATGGTTGGCAGTACTTC. Variable domain in full (rest from reference TRBV7-2 and TRBJ2-5): GAGVSQSPSNKVTEKGKDVELRCDPISGHTALYWYRQSLGQGLEFLIYFQGNSAPDKSGLPSDRFSAERTGGSVSTLTIQRTQQEDSAVYLCASSALAGDGWQYFGPGTRLLVL.